The entry below gives a single T cell receptor (beta chain) sequence along with its context. Extracted RNA was reverse transcribed, and the resulting cDNA served as sequencing template. Assay: immunoSEQ multiplex PCR; the TCRdb copy retains only in-frame clones and omits some. The table has over 150,000 clones, roughly 59% seen once. The record originates from a study of CD8+ T cells in alopecia areata. Germline-derived CDR1 and CDR2 are SEHNR and FQNEAQ (reference sequence). V was cut by 3 bases and J by 9 bases, with 18 bases left in between. There are 15 residues in the CDR3. The source of this sequence is a human donor with alopecia areata. The rearrangement joins TRBV7-9 to TRBJ2-1; a possible D gene is TRBD2 (5 bases). The sample was CD4+ T cells sorted from blood, taken at week 0. The CDR3 DNA sequence: TGTGCCAGCAGCTTTGGTGGGAGTGGGTTCGGTGAGCAGTTCTTC. Encoded protein: CASSFGGSGFGEQFF.